One sample yielded the 21 T cell receptor beta chains listed below, sequenced in a study of beta chain features in type 1 diabetes. Study-level findings and limits: Moderately but significantly shorter TCRB CDR3s were found in Type 1 diabetes patients in all four CD4+ subsets.

What these receptors recognize is not known. All of the isolated RNA was reverse transcribed, so expressed TCRB transcripts were sequenced. Clones were read by immunoSEQ multiplex PCR, and TCRdb kept only the in-frame ones, dropping some. This table has 300,000 to 400,000 clones, 13% appearing once. Sample: naive CD4+ T cells from blood. Receptor source: a woman between 18 and 29 years old with type 1 diabetes.

This clone was seen a few times. The J gene is TRBJ2-4, the V gene TRBV6-6; possible D gene TRBD1, 6 bases. Germline CDR1 is MNHNY and CDR2 is SVGAGI (reference sequence). The V and J ends lost 5 bases and 7 bases respectively, with 12 bases between them. The CDR3 loop spans 13 amino acids. The CDR3 DNA is TGTGCCAGCAGTGAGCTTGGGGGCAACATTCAGTACTTC. Protein product: CASSELGGNIQYF.

CDR3 sequence: CASSLSPGQFATDTQYF. In DNA form, the CDR3 reads TGTGCCAGCAGCTTAAGCCCCGGACAGTTCGCGACAGATACGCAGTATTTT. V is TRBV7-2 and J is TRBJ2-3; D may be TRBD1 (6 bases). The germline gives CDR1 SGHTA, CDR2 FQGNSA. This CDR3 spans 17 amino acids. Trimming took off 2 bases at V and 3 bases at J, with 18 bases between the two ends.

This clone was observed a few times. V and J are TRBV5-1 and TRBJ2-7; 7 positions agree with TRBD1. V was clipped by 4 bases and J by 3 bases; unmatched bases: 13. Germline V lookup: CDR1 SGHRS, CDR2 YFSETQ. The CDR3 sequence is 16 residues long. The DNA for the CDR3 is TGCGCCAGCAGCACATGGGACAGCCTTCGAGGCTACGAGCAGTACTTC. It yields the protein CASSTWDSLRGYEQYF.

A note on this clone: In the same sample, other DNA sequences code for this CDR3. The chain uses TRBV5-6 and TRBJ2-3; perhaps TRBD2 as D (5 bases). With 4 bases removed from V and 1 base from J, the gap between germline ends came to 7 bases. Germline-derived CDR1 and CDR2 are SGHDT and YYEEEE. The CDR3 covers 13 residues. The CDR3 nucleotides read TGTGCCAGCAGCCTGAGGGGCACAGATACGCAGTATTTT. This translates into CASSLRGTDTQYF.

The J gene is TRBJ2-7, the V gene TRBV7-2; 9 bases are a match to TRBD1. V lost 5 bases to trimming and J lost 6 bases; unmatched junction nucleotides: 11. The CDR3 sequence is 15 residues long. Germline loops: CDR1 SGHTA, CDR2 FQGNSA. The CDR3 DNA reads TGTGCCAGCAGCCTACAGGGGGCGATCCCCAGCGAGCAGTACTTC. It yields the protein CASSLQGAIPSEQYF. Filled out from reference TRBV7-2 and TRBJ2-7, the complete variable domain reads GAGVSQSPSNKVTEKGKDVELRCDPISGHTALYWYRQSLGQGLEFLIYFQGNSAPDKSGLPSDRFSAERTGGSVSTLTIQRTQQEDSAVYLCASSLQGAIPSEQYFGPGTRLTVT.

The chain recombines TRBV7-2 with TRBJ2-1, with 8 bases lining up with TRBD2. This CDR3 has 17 residues. J gave up 12 bases and V 5 bases, and 21 bases lay outside the gene matches. Looked up from germline, CDR1 is SGHTA and CDR2 is FQGNSA. CDR3 region: CASSPAHSTSVLVGQFF. CDR3 in DNA: TGTGCCAGCAGCCCCGCTCACTCGACTAGCGTGTTGGTAGGGCAGTTCTTC.

CDR3 sequence reads: CASSLSRQYEQYF. As DNA, the CDR3 is TGTGCCAGCTCACTATCTCGACAGTACGAGCAGTACTTC. The chain couples TRBV18 to TRBJ2-7; a possible D gene is TRBD1 (5 bases). Germline values: CDR1 KGHSH, CDR2 LQKENI. The CDR3 is made up of 13 amino acids. The V end lost 4 bases, the J end lost 4 bases, and 11 bases lay between the germline ends.

As regards this clone: Other nucleotide sequences in the sample specify the same CDR3. The rearrangement joins TRBV30 to TRBJ2-7, with TRBD1 matching over 10 bases. Germline V gene data show CDR1 as GTSNPN and CDR2 as SVGIG (reference sequence). V lost 3 bases, J lost 3 bases, and 5 bases stayed unmatched. The length of the CDR3 is 14 residues. In DNA, the CDR3 is TGTGCCTGGAGCAGGGGACAGGGGATCTACGAGCAGTACTTC. The encoded protein is CAWSRGQGIYEQYF.

This clone was picked up a small number of times. The rearrangement links TRBV11-3 to TRBJ2-6; maybe TRBD2 (6 bases). This CDR3 region has 18 residues. The V gene lost 1 base and the J gene lost 2 bases, with 15 bases spanning the gap. Germline V gene data show CDR1 as SGHNT and CDR2 as YENEEA. CDR3: CASSLGLGGRTGANVLTF. The CDR3 DNA reads as TGTGCCAGCAGCTTAGGCCTCGGGGGAAGAACTGGGGCCAACGTCCTGACTTTC.

This clone came up a few times. The gene calls are TRBV11-2 and TRBJ1-1; D ambiguous. Germline CDR1 and CDR2: SGHAT and FQNNGV. V was clipped by 6 bases and J by 5 bases, with 13 bases between them. CDR3 size: 13 residues. The CDR3 sequence is CASSSGRQTEAFF. The DNA of the CDR3 is TGTGCCAGCAGTTCGGGGAGGCAGACTGAAGCTTTCTTT. Combining the CDR3 with reference TRBV11-2 and TRBJ1-1 gives the whole variable domain EAGVAQSPRYKIIEKRQSVAFWCNPISGHATLYWYQQILGQGPKLLIQFQNNGVVDDSQLPKDRFSAERLKGVDSTLKIQPAKLEDSAVYLCASSSGRQTEAFFGQGTRLTVV.

This sequence joins TRBV18 and TRBJ2-3; 7 bases are a match to TRBD2. Germline V gene data show CDR1 as KGHSH and CDR2 as LQKENI. V trimming: 5 bases; J trimming: 1 base; junction bases outside the gene matches: 9. The CDR3 has 16 residues. The CDR3 sequence is CASSTNAGVRTDTQYF. CDR3 sequence (DNA): TGTGCCAGCTCAACTAATGCGGGAGTTCGCACAGATACGCAGTATTTT.

The genes are TRBV19 and TRBJ2-5; 8 positions match TRBD1. Germline CDR1 LNHDA, CDR2 SQIVND (reference sequence). CDR3 size: 16 residues. Trimming cost V 5 bases and J 1 base; bases outside gene matches: 9. The CDR3 bases are TGTGCCAGTAGTTCGCAACGGGACAGGTTCCAAGAGACCCAGTACTTC. Protein sequence: CASSSQRDRFQETQYF.

The genes are TRBV15 and TRBJ2-3, with 8 bases fitting TRBD1. Germline CDR1 LNHNV, CDR2 YYDKDF (reference sequence). The ends lost 9 bases at V and 3 bases at J; junction bases unmatched: 5. This CDR3 has 13 residues. This chain's CDR3 is CATSTGATDTQYF. The CDR3 DNA is TGTGCCACTTCGACAGGGGCTACAGATACGCAGTATTTT.

This clone has a handful of counts. This sequence joins TRBV30 and TRBJ2-3, with 10 bases matching TRBD2. This CDR3 comprises 13 residues. J lost 6 bases, V lost 3 bases, and 3 bases had no gene match. Germline V gene data show CDR1 as GTSNPN and CDR2 as SVGIG (reference sequence). The CDR3 here is CAWRELAGDTQYF. The CDR3 DNA reads TGTGCCTGGAGAGAACTAGCGGGGGATACGCAGTATTTT.

The chain has TRBV18 and TRBJ1-1; 8 bases map to TRBD1. Looked up from germline, CDR1 is KGHSH and CDR2 is LQKENI. V was clipped by 3 bases and J by 5 bases; unmatched bases: 11. This CDR3 contains 16 residues. In nucleotides, the CDR3 is TGTGCCAGCTCACCGCAACAAACACAGGGGGTGACTGAAGCTTTCTTT. This translates into CASSPQQTQGVTEAFF.

The V and J genes are TRBV7-2 and TRBJ1-1, with TRBD1 matching over 7 bases. With V trimmed by 3 bases and J by 9 bases, 10 bases remained unmatched. CDR3 length: 14 amino acids. The germline V gene has CDR1 SGHTA and CDR2 FQGNSA. CDR3 sequence (DNA): TGTGCCAGCAGCTTTGACAGGGAGTATTTACAAGCTTTCTTT. Translation gives CASSFDREYLQAFF.

V is TRBV5-4 and J is TRBJ2-7, with 9 positions matching TRBD2. The CDR3 covers 15 residues. Trimming at V came to 2 bases and at J to 7 bases, leaving 10 bases not matched to a gene. Germline CDR1 reads SGHNT; CDR2 reads YYREEE (reference sequence). In nucleotides, the CDR3 is TGTGCCAGCAGCTTAGATGGCGGGAGGGCCGAAGAGCAGTACGTC. Protein: CASSLDGGRAEEQYV.

This clone was counted between two and nine times. The rearrangement joins TRBV5-4 to TRBJ2-3, with 9 bases identical to TRBD2. With 0 bases clipped from V and 4 bases from J, the junction kept 6 bases outside the gene matches. Germline V CDR1 and CDR2: SGHNT, YYREEE (reference sequence). The CDR3 length is 16 residues. The CDR3 protein is CASSLGGLATPDTQYF. The CDR3 coding sequence is TGTGCCAGCAGCTTGGGAGGACTAGCGACCCCAGATACGCAGTATTTT.

The chain has TRBV20-1 and TRBJ2-7; TRBD2 matches 7 bases. Unmatched junction bases numbered 7, after V lost 4 bases and J lost 10 bases. The CDR3 sequence is 11 residues long. The germline CDR1 and CDR2 sequences are DFQATT and SNEGSKA (reference sequence). In nucleotides, the CDR3 is TGCAGTGCTATCGCGGAGCGGGGACAGTACTTC. Protein product: CSAIAERGQYF.

A remark on this clone: In the same sample, other DNA sequences code for this CDR3. This sequence joins TRBV18 and TRBJ2-1, with D hard to call. Per germline, CDR1 KGHSH and CDR2 LQKENI. Trimming took 3 bases from V and 4 from J, leaving 16 bases between them. This CDR3 contains 16 residues. The CDR3 is CASSPPSGGTYNEQFF. The CDR3 DNA reads TGTGCCAGCTCACCCCCGAGTGGCGGTACGTACAATGAGCAGTTCTTC. The whole variable domain, remainder taken from reference TRBV18 and TRBJ2-1, is NAGVMQNPRHLVRRRGQEARLRCSPMKGHSHVYWYRQLPEEGLKFMVYLQKENIIDESGMPKERFSAEFPKEGPSILRIQQVVRGDSAAYFCASSPPSGGTYNEQFFGPGTRLTVL.

V usage is TRBV30 and J usage is TRBJ1-2; 7 bases fit TRBD1. Germline CDR1 and CDR2: GTSNPN and SVGIG (reference sequence). CDR3 length equals 13 residues. The V gene end was trimmed by 3 bases and the J gene end by 8 bases; junction bases not matched to a gene: 9. CDR3 amino acids: CAWSPGGNGGYTF. CDR3 DNA: TGTGCCTGGAGCCCAGGGGGAAACGGAGGCTACACCTTC.